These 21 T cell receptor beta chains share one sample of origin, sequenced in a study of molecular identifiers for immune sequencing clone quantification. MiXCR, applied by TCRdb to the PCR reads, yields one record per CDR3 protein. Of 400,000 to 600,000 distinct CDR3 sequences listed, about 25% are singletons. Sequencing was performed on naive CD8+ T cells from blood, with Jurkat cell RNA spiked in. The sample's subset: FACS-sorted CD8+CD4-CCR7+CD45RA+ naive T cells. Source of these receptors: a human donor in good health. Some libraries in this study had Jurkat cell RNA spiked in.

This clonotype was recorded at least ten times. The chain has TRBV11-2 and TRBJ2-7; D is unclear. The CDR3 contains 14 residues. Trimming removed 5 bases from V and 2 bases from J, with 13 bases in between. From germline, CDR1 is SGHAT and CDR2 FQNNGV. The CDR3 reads CASSRTDRTYEQYF. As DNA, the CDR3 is TGTGCCAGCAGCCGAACGGACCGGACCTACGAGCAGTACTTC.

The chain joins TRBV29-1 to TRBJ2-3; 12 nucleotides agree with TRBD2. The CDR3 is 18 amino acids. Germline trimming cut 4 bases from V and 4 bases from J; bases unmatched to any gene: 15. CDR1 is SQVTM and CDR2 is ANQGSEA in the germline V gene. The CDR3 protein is CSVAGASGRAEDADTQYF. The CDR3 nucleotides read TGCAGCGTTGCGGGGGCTAGCGGGAGGGCCGAAGATGCAGATACGCAGTATTTT.

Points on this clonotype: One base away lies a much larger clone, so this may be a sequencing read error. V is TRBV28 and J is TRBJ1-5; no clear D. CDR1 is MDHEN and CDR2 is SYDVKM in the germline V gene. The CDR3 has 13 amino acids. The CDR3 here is CASSLTENQSQHF. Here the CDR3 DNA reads TGTGCCAGCAGTTTGACTGAAAATCAGTCCCAGCATTTT. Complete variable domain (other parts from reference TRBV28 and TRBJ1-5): DVKVTQSSRYLVKRTGEKVFLECVQDMDHENMFWYRQDPGLGLRLIYFSYDVKMKEKGDIPEGYSVSREKKERFSLILESASTNQTSMYLCASSLTENQSQHFGDGTRLSIL.

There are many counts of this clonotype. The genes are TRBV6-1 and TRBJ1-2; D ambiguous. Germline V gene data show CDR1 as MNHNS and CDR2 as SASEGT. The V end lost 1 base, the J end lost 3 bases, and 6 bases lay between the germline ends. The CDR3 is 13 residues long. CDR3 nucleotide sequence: TGTGCCAGCAGTGAAGAGTGGCACTATGGCTACACCTTC. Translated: CASSEEWHYGYTF.

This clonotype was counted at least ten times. CDR3: CSLLDPSTDTQYF. The CDR3 DNA follows: TGCAGTCTCCTAGATCCCTCCACAGATACGCAGTATTTT. J is TRBJ2-3 and V is TRBV20-1; D unclear. Germline lookup yields CDR1 DFQATT and CDR2 SNEGSKA (reference sequence). Trimming left V 8 bases short and J 2 bases short, with 14 bases between. This CDR3 has 13 residues.

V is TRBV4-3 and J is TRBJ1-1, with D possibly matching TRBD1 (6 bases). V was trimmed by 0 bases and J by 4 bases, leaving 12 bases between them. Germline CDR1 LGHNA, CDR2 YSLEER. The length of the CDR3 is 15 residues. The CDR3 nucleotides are TGCGCCAGCAGCCAAGAGTGGGGGGCAGGCACTGAAGCTTTCTTT. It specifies CASSQEWGAGTEAFF.

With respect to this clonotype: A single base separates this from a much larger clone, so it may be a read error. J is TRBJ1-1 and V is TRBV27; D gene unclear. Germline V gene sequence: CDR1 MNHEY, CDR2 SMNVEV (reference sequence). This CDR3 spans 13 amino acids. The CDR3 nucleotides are TGTGCCAGCAGTTTCTCGGCGAATACTGAAGCTATCTTT. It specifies CASSFSANTEAIF.

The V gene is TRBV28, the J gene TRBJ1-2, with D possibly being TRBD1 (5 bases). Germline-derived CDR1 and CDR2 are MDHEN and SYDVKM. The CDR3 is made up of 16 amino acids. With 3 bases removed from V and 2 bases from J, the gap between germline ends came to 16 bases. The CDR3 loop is CASSFMGPRTNYGYTF. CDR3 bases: TGTGCCAGCAGTTTTATGGGACCCCGGACAAACTATGGCTACACCTTC.

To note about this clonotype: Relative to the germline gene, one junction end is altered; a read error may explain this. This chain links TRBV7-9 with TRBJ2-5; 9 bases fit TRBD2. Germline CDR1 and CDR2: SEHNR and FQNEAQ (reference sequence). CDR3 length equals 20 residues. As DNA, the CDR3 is TGTGCCGGCAGCTCCCAGACGGCTAGCGGGGACGAACCGATCCCAGAGACCCAGTACTTC. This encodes CAGSSQTASGDEPIPETQYF.

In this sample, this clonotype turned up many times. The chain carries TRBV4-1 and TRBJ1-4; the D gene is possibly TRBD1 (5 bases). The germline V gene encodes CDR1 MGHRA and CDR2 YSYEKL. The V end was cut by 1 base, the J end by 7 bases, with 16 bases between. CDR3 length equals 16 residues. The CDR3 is CASSQAPGPIVEKLFF. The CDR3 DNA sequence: TGCGCCAGCAGCCAAGCTCCGGGACCAATAGTTGAAAAACTGTTTTTT.

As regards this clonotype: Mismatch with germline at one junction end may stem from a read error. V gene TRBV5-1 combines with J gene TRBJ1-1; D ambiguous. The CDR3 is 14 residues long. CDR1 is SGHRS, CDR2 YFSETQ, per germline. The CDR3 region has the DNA TGCGCCGGCAGCTTGACGGGAGGAGGCACTGAAGCTTTCTTT. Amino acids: CAGSLTGGGTEAFF.

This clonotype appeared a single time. CDR3 DNA: TGCGCCAGCAGCCAAGCCCCAGACAGCGCTCTCGAGCAGTACTTC. It is translated as CASSQAPDSALEQYF. The chain links TRBV4-3 to TRBJ2-7, with D tentatively TRBD1 (5 bases). V gave up 1 base and J gave up 6 bases, with 16 bases separating them. The CDR3 is 15 amino acids. The V gene's germline CDR1 is LGHNA and CDR2 YSLEER.

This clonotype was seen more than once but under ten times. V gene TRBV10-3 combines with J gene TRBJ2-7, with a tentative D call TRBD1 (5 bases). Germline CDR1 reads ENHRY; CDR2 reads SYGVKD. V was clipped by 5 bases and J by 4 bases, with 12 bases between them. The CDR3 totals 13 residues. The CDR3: CAISPDITYEQYF. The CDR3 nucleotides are TGTGCCATCAGTCCGGACATAACGTACGAGCAGTACTTC.

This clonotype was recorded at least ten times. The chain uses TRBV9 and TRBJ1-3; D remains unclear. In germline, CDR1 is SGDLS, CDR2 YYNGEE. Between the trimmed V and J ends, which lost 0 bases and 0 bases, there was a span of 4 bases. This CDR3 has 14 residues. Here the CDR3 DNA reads TGTGCCAGCAGCGTAGGCGACTCTGGAAACACCATATATTTT. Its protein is CASSVGDSGNTIYF.

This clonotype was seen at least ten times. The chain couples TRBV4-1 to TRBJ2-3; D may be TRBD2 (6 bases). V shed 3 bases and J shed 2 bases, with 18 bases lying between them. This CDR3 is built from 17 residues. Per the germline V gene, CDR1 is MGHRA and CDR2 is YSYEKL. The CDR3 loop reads CASSQGDLAEYTDTQYF. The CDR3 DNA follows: TGCGCCAGCAGCCAGGGCGACTTAGCGGAGTACACAGATACGCAGTATTTT.

Here the CDR3 DNA reads TGTGCCAGCAGCCCACTTGACGGCTACGAGCAGTACTTC. Its translation: CASSPLDGYEQYF. This sequence joins TRBV12-3 or TRBV12-4 and TRBJ2-7; the D is unclear. V was clipped by 6 bases and J by 3 bases, with 12 bases between them. The CDR3 covers 13 residues.

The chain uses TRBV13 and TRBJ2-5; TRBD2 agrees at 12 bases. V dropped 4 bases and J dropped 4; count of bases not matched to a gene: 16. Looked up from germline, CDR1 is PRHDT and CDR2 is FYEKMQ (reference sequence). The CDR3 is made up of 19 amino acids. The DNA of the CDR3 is TGTGCCAGCAGCTACAGGACTAGCGGGGAACCCGGAGATGGAGAGACCCAGTACTTC. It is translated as CASSYRTSGEPGDGETQYF.

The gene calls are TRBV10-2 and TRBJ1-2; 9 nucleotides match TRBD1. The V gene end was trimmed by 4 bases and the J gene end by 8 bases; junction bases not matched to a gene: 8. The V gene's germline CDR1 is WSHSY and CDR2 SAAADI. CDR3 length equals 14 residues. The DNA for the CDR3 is TGCGCCAGCAGTGCTCCGGACAGGGGAGAGGGCTACACCTTC. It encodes CASSAPDRGEGYTF.

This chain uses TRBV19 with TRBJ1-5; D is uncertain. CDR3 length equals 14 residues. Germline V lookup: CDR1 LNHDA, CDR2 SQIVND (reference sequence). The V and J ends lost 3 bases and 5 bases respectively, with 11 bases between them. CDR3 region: CASSMLGYDQPQHF. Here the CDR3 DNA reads TGTGCCAGTAGTATGTTGGGTTATGATCAGCCCCAGCATTTT.

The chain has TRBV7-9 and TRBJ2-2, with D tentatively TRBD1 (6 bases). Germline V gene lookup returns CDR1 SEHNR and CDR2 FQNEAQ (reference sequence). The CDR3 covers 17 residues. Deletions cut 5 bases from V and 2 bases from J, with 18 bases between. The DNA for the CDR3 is TGTGCCAGCAGCCCTGTAGACAGGCCGGTCAACACCGGGGAGCTGTTTTTT. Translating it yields CASSPVDRPVNTGELFF.

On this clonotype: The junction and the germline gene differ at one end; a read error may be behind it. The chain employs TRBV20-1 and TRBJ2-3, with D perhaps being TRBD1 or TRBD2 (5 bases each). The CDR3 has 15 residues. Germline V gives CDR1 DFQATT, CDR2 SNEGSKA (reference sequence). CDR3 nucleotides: TGCAGTGCTAGAGATGGCGGTGCTAGCACAGGTACGCAGTATTTT. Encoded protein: CSARDGGASTGTQYF.